This T cell receptor beta chain was recorded in a study of neurological immune-mediated disorders (dated by TCRdb to about 2019). As for the study more broadly: Peripheral blood TCR-beta repertoires from HTLV-I-associated myelopathy (HAM/TSP) patients, multiple sclerosis patients and healthy controls were compared by UMI-based sequencing. Alongside PBMC samples, the set of around 99 TCR-beta libraries contained longitudinal samples, technical triplicates, and paired CD4+ and CD8+ T-cell subsets that had been sorted. The cohort comprised 68 subjects: about 15 HAM/TSP patients, roughly 34 multiple sclerosis patients and approximately 20 healthy controls.

As encoded in the germline V gene, CDR1 is KGHSH while CDR2 is LQKENI. V gives up 4 bases and J gives up 4 bases, and the segment between their germline ends measures 13 bases. The CDR3, cysteine through phenylalanine, is 15 amino acids long. Just the 45-base CDR3 DNA is kept, in frame starting at base 1. In its sample, this clonotype was seen many times. Its binding antigen is unknown. Per-base quality was not reported, and no clone a single base away is much larger than it. cDNA was synthesized by template-switch 5'RACE using a primer carrying a 10-nucleotide random unique molecular identifier by which each TCR transcript was tagged. Over 190 million TCR-beta sequences, covering 15-18 subjects, were produced in each sequencing run. Total RNA was extracted with the RNeasy kit. Using the KAPA Real-time Library Amplification kit, TCR-beta VDJ regions were amplified with primers for the TCR constant region and the 5'RACE anchor. Sample indexes and Illumina adaptors were added in a first PCR, and a second PCR then increased library yield. The roughly 650 bp TCR product was size-selected on a 2% E-gel SizeSelection system after Ampure bead purification. Before pooling, libraries had their quality checked on a Bioanalyzer, their concentration measured with Qubit, and their quantity determined with the Kapa Library Quantification kit. An Illumina HiSeq 2500 sequenced the libraries paired-end 2 x 150 bp. To increase sequence diversity, about 23-30% phiX was spiked into each library pool. In the original analysis: The quality-filtered reads were processed with the UMI-based MiGEC pipeline, whose error correction step removed more than 75% of the raw TCR sequences. VDJ genes were aligned to IMGT germline references, and each clonotype was defined by a unique CDR3 amino acid sequence together with V-J genes. Clonal expansion, Shannon diversity and CDR3 relatedness were evaluated with VDJtools (CalcPairwiseDistances, ClusterSamples), while phylogenetic trees were built in CLCbio workbench. Using coefficient-of-variation modelling across technical triplicates, the study counted a clone as expanded if it had at least 8 unique UMIs. TCRdb itself trimmed the public reads at Q25 with fastp, ran MiXCR and retained productive beta chains. Rows merge per CDR3 protein into single entries with the most common DNA and genes. These V and J calls rely on TCRdb rather than the paper's analysis. The sample table contains about 38,000 distinct CDR3 sequences; only one count was recorded for 9.5% to 13% of them. Less than 5% of the sample belongs to the ten largest clones.

What the authors observed across the whole study: No identical CDR3 amino acid sequences were found to be shared among expanded clones across subjects, suggesting that TCR-beta repertoires were private in all groups. The highest TCR clonal expansion was observed in HAM/TSP patients, whereas the lowest was observed in MS patients, even when compared with healthy controls.

TCR libraries for sorted subsets were made from 1 million sorted CD4+ or CD8+ T cells. PBMCs were separated from peripheral blood using Ficoll-Hypaque density gradient centrifugation and then cryopreserved in liquid nitrogen. Paired sorted CD4+ and CD8+ subsets came from healthy controls, HAM/TSP patients and MS patients. The sequencing sample was made of CD4+ T cells from blood. The chain couples TRBV18 to TRBJ1-4; TRBD1 is perhaps the D gene, given 6 matching bases. This TCR was recovered from a woman aged 25-40 years with HTLV-1-associated myelopathy (HAM/TSP). Here is the DNA: TGTGCCAGCTCACGTCCCAGGGGCGATAATGAAAAACTGTTTTTT. It specifies CASSRPRGDNEKLFF.